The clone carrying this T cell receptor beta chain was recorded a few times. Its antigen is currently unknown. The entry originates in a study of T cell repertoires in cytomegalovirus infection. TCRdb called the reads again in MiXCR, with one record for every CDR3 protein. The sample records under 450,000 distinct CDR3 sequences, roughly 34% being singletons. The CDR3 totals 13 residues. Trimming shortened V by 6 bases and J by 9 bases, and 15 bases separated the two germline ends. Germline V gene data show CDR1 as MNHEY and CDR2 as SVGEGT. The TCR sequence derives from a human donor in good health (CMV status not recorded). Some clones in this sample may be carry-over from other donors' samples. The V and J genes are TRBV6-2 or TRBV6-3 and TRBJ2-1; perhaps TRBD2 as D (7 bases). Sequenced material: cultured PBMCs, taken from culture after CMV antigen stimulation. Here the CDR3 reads CASSQGGAFEQFF. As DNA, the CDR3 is TGTGCCAGCAGCCAAGGGGGGGCCTTTGAGCAGTTCTTC.